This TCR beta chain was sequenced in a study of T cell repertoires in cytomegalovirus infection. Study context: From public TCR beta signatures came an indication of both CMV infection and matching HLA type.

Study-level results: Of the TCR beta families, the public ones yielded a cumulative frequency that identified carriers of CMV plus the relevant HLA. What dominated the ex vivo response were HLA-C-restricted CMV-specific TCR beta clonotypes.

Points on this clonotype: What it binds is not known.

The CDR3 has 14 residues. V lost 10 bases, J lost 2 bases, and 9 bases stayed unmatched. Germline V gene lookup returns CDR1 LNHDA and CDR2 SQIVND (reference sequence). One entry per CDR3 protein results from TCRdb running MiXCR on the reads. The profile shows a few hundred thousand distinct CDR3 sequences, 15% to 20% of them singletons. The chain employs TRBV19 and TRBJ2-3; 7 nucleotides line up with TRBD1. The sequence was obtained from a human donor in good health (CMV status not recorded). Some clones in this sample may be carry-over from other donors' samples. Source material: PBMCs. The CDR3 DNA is TGTGCCACCTCGGACAGGTCGAACACAGATACGCAGTATTTT. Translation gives CATSDRSNTDTQYF.